Listed below are T cell receptor beta chains from one sample, sequenced in a study of blood T cell repertoires in COVID-19. The method was immunoSEQ multiplex PCR; TCRdb's version includes in-frame clones alone and lacks a portion of them. The sample lists 200,000 to 250,000 clones; 70% to 90% were seen once. Sequenced input: PBMCs or T cells enriched from blood (not recorded which). The receptors here all came from a woman aged 40 to 55 with acute COVID-19. CDR3s include the opening cysteine and the closing phenylalanine or tryptophan. A D gene is named only where the DNA matches it firmly. A clone size is listed for some rows: how often the clone was seen (once, few, many), or a class if it is expanded.

D,J,V,length,size,CDR3,DNA
TRBD1,TRBJ1-4,TRBV5-1,16,NA,CASSPPGQVTNEKLFF,TGCGCCAGCAGCCCACCGGGACAGGTGACTAATGAAAAACTGTTTTTT
TRBD1,TRBJ1-5,TRBV30,15,NA,CAWSSRDRTHQPQHF,TGTGCCTGGAGTTCCCGGGACAGGACCCATCAGCCCCAGCATTTT
TRBD1,TRBJ2-7,TRBV30,15,NA,CAWSVRNRGLNEQYF,TGTGCCTGGAGTGTACGTAACAGGGGTTTAAACGAGCAGTACTTC
TRBD2,TRBJ2-1,TRBV5-1,16,NA,CASSLSTSGSMNEQFF,TGCGCCAGCAGCTTGTCAACTAGCGGGAGTATGAATGAGCAGTTCTTC
NA,TRBJ1-1,TRBV9,14,NA,CASSKGQSNTEAFF,TGTGCCAGCAGCAAAGGACAGTCGAACACTGAAGCTTTCTTT
NA,TRBJ1-1,TRBV27,16,few,CASSLSSGFRETEAFF,TGTGCCAGCAGTTTATCTTCAGGGTTCCGAGAAACTGAAGCTTTCTTT
NA,TRBJ1-4,TRBV29-1,11,NA,CSGEREGKLFF,TGCAGCGGGGAGAGGGAGGGAAAACTGTTTTTT
TRBD1,TRBJ1-2,TRBV2,12,NA,CASSQDRVGYTF,TGTGCCAGCAGTCAGGACAGGGTCGGCTACACCTTC
NA,TRBJ2-7,TRBV7-3,13,NA,CASSPSGGGEQYF,TGTGCCAGCAGCCCTTCGGGGGGCGGCGAGCAGTACTTC
NA,TRBJ2-7,TRBV19,16,NA,CASSILPRNQRSEQYF,TGTGCCAGTAGTATTCTTCCGCGGAACCAACGGTCCGAGCAGTACTTC
NA,TRBJ2-3,TRBV5-1,15,NA,CASSLRDPRTDTQYF,TGCGCCAGCAGCTTACGGGATCCGCGCACAGATACGCAGTATTTT
TRBD1,TRBJ1-2,TRBV30,14,NA,CAWSPGQKNYGYTF,TGTGCCTGGAGCCCGGGACAGAAGAATTATGGCTACACCTTC
TRBD1,TRBJ1-1,TRBV18,17,NA,CASSPRDRVGENTEAFF,TGTGCCAGCTCACCCCGGGACAGGGTGGGCGAGAACACTGAAGCTTTCTTT
TRBD1,TRBJ1-2,TRBV28,14,NA,CASSRDRGSYGYTF,TGTGCCAGCAGTAGGGACAGGGGAAGCTATGGCTACACCTTC
TRBD1,TRBJ1-6,TRBV19,17,NA,CASSSIGGQGSRSPLHF,TGTGCCAGTAGTTCAATTGGGGGACAGGGTTCTCGATCACCCCTCCACTTT
NA,TRBJ2-2,TRBV24-1,16,NA,CATSGPSQDFTGELFF,TGTGCCACCAGTGGCCCCTCCCAGGATTTCACCGGGGAGCTGTTTTTT
NA,TRBJ2-5,TRBV6-5,15,NA,CASSYSNPGKETQYF,TGTGCCAGCAGTTACTCGAATCCAGGGAAGGAGACCCAGTACTTC
NA,TRBJ2-7,TRBV5-4,12,NA,CASSFHSYEQYF,TGTGCCAGCAGCTTTCACTCCTACGAGCAGTACTTC
NA,TRBJ1-1,TRBV12-3/TRBV12-4,13,NA,CASSSQGNTEAFF,TGTGCCAGCAGTTCTCAGGGCAACACTGAAGCTTTCTTT
NA,TRBJ2-1,TRBV23-1,15,few,CASSQSPPGGGEQFF,TGCGCCAGCAGTCAATCACCCCCTGGCGGAGGTGAGCAGTTCTTC
TRBD2,TRBJ2-1,TRBV28,15,NA,CASRPTSGSYNEQFF,TGTGCCAGCAGGCCGACTAGCGGAAGTTACAATGAGCAGTTCTTC
TRBD2,TRBJ2-1,TRBV5-1,18,NA,CASSWGTSGGPSYNEQFF,TGCGCCAGCAGCTGGGGGACTAGCGGGGGGCCGTCCTACAATGAGCAGTTCTTC
TRBD1,TRBJ2-7,TRBV6-2/TRBV6-3,15,NA,CASTPAGTVRNEQYF,TGTGCCAGCACCCCCGCCGGGACAGTGAGGAACGAGCAGTACTTC
NA,TRBJ1-5,TRBV28,16,once,CASSFLFQIGNQPQHF,TGTGCCAGCAGTTTTTTATTCCAGATTGGCAATCAGCCCCAGCATTTT
NA,TRBJ1-4,TRBV6-5,14,NA,CASSPRVPGEKLFF,TGTGCCAGCAGCCCCCGGGTCCCTGGGGAAAAACTGTTTTTT
NA,TRBJ1-4,TRBV5-8,15,NA,CASSLARETNEKLFF,TGTGCCAGCAGCTTGGCCCGGGAAACTAATGAAAAACTGTTTTTT
TRBD1,TRBJ1-2,TRBV10-2,15,NA,CASSDKRQGDYGYTF,TGCGCCAGCAGTGATAAGAGACAGGGGGACTATGGCTACACCTTC
NA,TRBJ2-1,TRBV29-1,14,few,CSVPTRASYNEQFF,TGCAGCGTTCCGACTCGCGCCTCCTACAATGAGCAGTTCTTC
NA,TRBJ2-1,TRBV7-8,17,NA,CASSLVINRGLYNEQFF,TGTGCCAGCAGCTTAGTTATTAACAGGGGACTTTACAATGAGCAGTTCTTC
NA,TRBJ1-4,TRBV4-3,14,NA,CASSQDKGVGKLFF,TGCGCCAGCAGCCAAGATAAGGGGGTGGGAAAACTGTTTTTT
TRBD2,TRBJ2-3,TRBV7-2,17,NA,CASSLSSGRALTDTQYF,TGTGCCAGCAGCCTATCTAGCGGGAGGGCCCTCACAGATACGCAGTATTTT
TRBD2,TRBJ2-1,TRBV6-6,16,NA,CASSYRGLAPYNEQFF,TGTGCCAGCAGTTACCGGGGACTAGCGCCCTACAATGAGCAGTTCTTC
NA,TRBJ1-5,TRBV10-1,13,NA,CASRPGSNQPQHF,TGCGCCAGCCGGCCGGGGTCCAATCAGCCCCAGCATTTT
TRBD2,TRBJ2-1,TRBV11-2,16,NA,CASRGLAGPSYNEQFF,TGTGCCAGCAGGGGACTAGCGGGTCCGTCATACAATGAGCAGTTCTTC